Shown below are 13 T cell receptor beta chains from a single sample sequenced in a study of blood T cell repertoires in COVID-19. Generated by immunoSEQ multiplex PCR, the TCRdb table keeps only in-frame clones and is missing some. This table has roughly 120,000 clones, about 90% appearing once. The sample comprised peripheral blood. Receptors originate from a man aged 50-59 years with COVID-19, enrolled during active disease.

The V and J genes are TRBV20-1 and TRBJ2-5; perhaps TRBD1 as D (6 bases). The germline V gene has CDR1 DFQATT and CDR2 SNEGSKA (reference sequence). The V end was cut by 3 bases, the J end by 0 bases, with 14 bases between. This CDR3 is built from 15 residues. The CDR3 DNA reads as TGCAGTGCTAGTCACAGGGAAACGTACCAAGAGACCCAGTACTTC. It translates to CSASHRETYQETQYF.

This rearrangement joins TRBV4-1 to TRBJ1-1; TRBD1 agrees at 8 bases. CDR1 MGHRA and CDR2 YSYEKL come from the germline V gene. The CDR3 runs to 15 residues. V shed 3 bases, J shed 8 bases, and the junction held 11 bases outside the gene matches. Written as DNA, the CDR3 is TGCGCCAGCAGCCACCCACAGGGGGGGGGCAGCGAAGCTTTCTTT. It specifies CASSHPQGGGSEAFF.

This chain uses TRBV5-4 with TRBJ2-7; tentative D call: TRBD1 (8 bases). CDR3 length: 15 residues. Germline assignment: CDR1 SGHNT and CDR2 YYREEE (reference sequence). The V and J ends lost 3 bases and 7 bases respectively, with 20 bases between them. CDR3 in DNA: TGTGCCAGCAGCTCGCGGGGGACAGGCGTTTATGAGCAGTACTTC. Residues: CASSSRGTGVYEQYF.

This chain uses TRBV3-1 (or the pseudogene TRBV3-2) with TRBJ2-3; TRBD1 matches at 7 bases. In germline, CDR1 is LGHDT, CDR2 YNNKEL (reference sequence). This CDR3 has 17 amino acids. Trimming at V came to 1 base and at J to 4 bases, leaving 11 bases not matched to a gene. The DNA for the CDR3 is TGTGCCAGCAGCCAAGGGCCCCAGGGGGACGGGGCAGATACGCAGTATTTT. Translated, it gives CASSQGPQGDGADTQYF.

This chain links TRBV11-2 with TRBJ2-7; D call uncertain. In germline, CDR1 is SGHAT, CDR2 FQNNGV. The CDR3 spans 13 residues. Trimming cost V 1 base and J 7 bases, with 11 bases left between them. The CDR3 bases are TGTGCCAGCAGCTTAGCCACGGAGAGAGAGCAGTACGTC. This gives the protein CASSLATEREQYV.

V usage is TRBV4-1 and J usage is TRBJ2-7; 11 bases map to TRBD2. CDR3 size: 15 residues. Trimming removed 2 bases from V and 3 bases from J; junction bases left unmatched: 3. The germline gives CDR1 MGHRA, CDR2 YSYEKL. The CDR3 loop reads CASSQTSGSLYEQYF. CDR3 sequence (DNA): TGCGCCAGCAGCCAAACTAGCGGGAGTCTCTACGAGCAGTACTTC.

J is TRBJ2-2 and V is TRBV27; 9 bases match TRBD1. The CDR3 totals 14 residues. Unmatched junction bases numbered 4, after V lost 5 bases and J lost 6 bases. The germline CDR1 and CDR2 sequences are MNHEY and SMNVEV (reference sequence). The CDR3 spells CASSPGTGPGELFF. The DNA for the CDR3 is TGTGCCAGCAGTCCCGGGACAGGGCCCGGGGAGCTGTTTTTT.

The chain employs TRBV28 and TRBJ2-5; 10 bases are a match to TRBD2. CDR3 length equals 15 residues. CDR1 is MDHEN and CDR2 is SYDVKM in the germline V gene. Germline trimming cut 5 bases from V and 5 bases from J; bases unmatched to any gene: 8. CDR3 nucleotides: TGTGCCAGCAGTCAGGCTAGCGGGAGAGGGGAGACCCAGTACTTC. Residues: CASSQASGRGETQYF.

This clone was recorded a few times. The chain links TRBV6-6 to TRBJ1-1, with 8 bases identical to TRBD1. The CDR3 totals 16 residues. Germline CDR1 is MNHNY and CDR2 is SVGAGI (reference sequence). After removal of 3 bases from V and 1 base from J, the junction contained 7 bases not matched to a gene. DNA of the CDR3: TGTGCCAGCAGTTATAAGTCTGGGACAGGGAACACTGAAGCTTTCTTT. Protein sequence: CASSYKSGTGNTEAFF.

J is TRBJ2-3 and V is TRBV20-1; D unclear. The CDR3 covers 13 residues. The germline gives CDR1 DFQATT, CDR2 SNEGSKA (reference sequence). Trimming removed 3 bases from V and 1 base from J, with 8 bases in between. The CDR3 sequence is CSASSSGTDTQYF. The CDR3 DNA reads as TGCAGTGCTAGTAGTAGTGGCACAGATACGCAGTATTTT.

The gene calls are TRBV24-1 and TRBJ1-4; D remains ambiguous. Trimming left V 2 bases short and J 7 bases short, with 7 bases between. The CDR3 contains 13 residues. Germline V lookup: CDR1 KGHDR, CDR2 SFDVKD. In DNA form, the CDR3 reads TGTGCCACCAGTGATTGGACTGGTGAAAAACTGTTTTTT. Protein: CATSDWTGEKLFF.

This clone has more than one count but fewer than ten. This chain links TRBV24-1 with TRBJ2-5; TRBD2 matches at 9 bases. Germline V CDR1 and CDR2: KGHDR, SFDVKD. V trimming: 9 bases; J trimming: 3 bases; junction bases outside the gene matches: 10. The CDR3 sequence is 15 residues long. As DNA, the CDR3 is TGTGCCACCTCGGAAGTTAGCGGGAGCGAAGAGACCCAGTACTTC. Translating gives CATSEVSGSEETQYF.

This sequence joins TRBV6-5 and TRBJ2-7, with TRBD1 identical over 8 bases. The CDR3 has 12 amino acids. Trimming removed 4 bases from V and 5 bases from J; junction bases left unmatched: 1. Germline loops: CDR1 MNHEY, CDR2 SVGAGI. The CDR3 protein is CASSSGGDEQYF. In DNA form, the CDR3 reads TGTGCCAGCAGTTCAGGGGGCGACGAGCAGTACTTC.